This T cell receptor (beta chain) was documented in a study of OX40 agonist ivuxolimab in advanced cancers. With regard to this clone: Its target is not known.

Study observations and caveats: Also present in some nonresponders was a low level of normalized T-cell clonal expansion. Relative to CD4+ cells, CD8+ T cells on average had more expanded clones.

Generated by immunoSEQ multiplex PCR, the TCRdb table keeps only in-frame clones and is missing some. The table shows 130,000 or so clones, with approximately 92% occurring only once. This CDR3 spans 18 amino acids. V and J are TRBV21-1 and TRBJ2-2; TRBD1, the D gene given by the table, was not confirmed from the DNA. TRBV21-1 is shown as a pseudogene. The sample was CD4+ or CD8+ T cells sorted from blood, taken in a trial of the OX40 agonist ivuxolimab. This TCR was sampled from an adult with an advanced solid tumor such as melanoma, head and neck, liver or kidney cancer. The CDR3 protein is CASSKRVGGADNAGELFF. The CDR3 nucleotides read TGTGCCAGCAGCAAGAGGGTAGGGGGCGCGGATAACGCCGGGGAGCTGTTTTTT.